These 22 T cell receptor beta chains were sequenced from one sample in a study of CD8+ T cells in alopecia areata. RNA was isolated and reverse transcribed to cDNA, the sequencing template. Clones were sequenced by immunoSEQ multiplex PCR, and TCRdb holds only the in-frame ones, with some missing. Among about 200,000 clones listed, more than 55% were seen once. Sequencing input: CD8+ T cells sorted from blood. These receptors came from a human donor in good health.

The chain has TRBV27 and TRBJ1-4; weak D call: TRBD1 (5 bases). The CDR3 consists of 15 residues. Trimming removed 6 bases at V and 6 bases at J, with 17 bases between. Germline V CDR1 and CDR2: MNHEY, SMNVEV (reference sequence). The CDR3 DNA follows: TGTGCCAGCAGCCCCTCGGGGGGATCGGATGAAAAACTGTTTTTT. It encodes CASSPSGGSDEKLFF.

In DNA form, the CDR3 reads TGCAGCGTTGGAATTTCGGACACGCTGAACACTGAAGCTTTCTTT. This sequence encodes CSVGISDTLNTEAFF. This chain joins TRBV29-1 and TRBJ1-1, with D perhaps matching TRBD1 (5 bases). V lost 4 bases, J lost 0 bases, and 15 bases lay in between. Germline V gene sequence: CDR1 SQVTM, CDR2 ANQGSEA. This CDR3 is 15 amino acids long.

This chain uses TRBV15 with TRBJ1-1; D is unclear. The V gene's germline CDR1 is LNHNV and CDR2 YYDKDF (reference sequence). V was cut by 9 bases and J by 1 base, with 12 bases left in between. The CDR3 consists of 13 residues. CDR3 residues: CATTGGGNTEAFF. The CDR3 region has the DNA TGTGCCACTACTGGAGGCGGGAACACTGAAGCTTTCTTT.

With respect to this clone: Other DNA sequences from this sample encode an identical CDR3 as well. This chain connects TRBV9 to TRBJ1-5; no clear D gene. In germline, CDR1 is SGDLS, CDR2 YYNGEE. V lost 0 bases to trimming and J lost 0 bases, with 7 bases between them. This CDR3 contains 15 residues. The CDR3 coding sequence is TGTGCCAGCAGCGTAGGAGGCTCTAGCAATCAGCCCCAGCATTTT. Protein sequence: CASSVGGSSNQPQHF.

The J gene is TRBJ1-2, the V gene TRBV27; D unresolved. Trimming pared 6 bases from V and 1 base from J, leaving 6 bases between. This CDR3 spans 12 amino acids. From germline, CDR1 is MNHEY and CDR2 SMNVEV (reference sequence). The CDR3 sequence is CASSRGNYGYTF. The CDR3 DNA is TGTGCCAGCAGCCGGGGTAACTATGGCTACACCTTC.

This clone was seen more than once but under ten times. This chain connects TRBV27 to TRBJ1-4, with 9 nucleotides matching TRBD1. V lost 3 bases and J lost 7; bases outside the gene matches: 9. CDR1 is MNHEY, CDR2 SMNVEV, per germline (reference sequence). This CDR3 is built from 16 residues. The CDR3 nucleotides read TGTGCCAGCAGTTTCCGGGGACAGGGTCCGGGTGAAAAACTGTTTTTT. Translating it yields CASSFRGQGPGEKLFF.

The V and J genes are TRBV4-1 and TRBJ2-3; D remains ambiguous. Trimming removed 6 bases at V and 0 bases at J, with 13 bases between. The germline V gene has CDR1 MGHRA and CDR2 YSYEKL. This CDR3 comprises 15 residues. The CDR3 DNA follows: TGCGCCAGCAGTCGGATCCTCGTAAGCACAGATACGCAGTATTTT. This translates into CASSRILVSTDTQYF.

For the CDR3, the DNA is TGTGCCAGCACGTGGGGAGGTAGCACAGATACGCAGTATTTT. Translation gives CASTWGGSTDTQYF. This rearrangement joins TRBV27 to TRBJ2-3, with D maybe TRBD2 (6 bases). This CDR3 has 14 residues. Germline-derived CDR1 and CDR2 are MNHEY and SMNVEV (reference sequence). Trimming shortened V by 7 bases and J by 0 bases, and 11 bases separated the two germline ends.

In its sample, this clone was seen once. The J gene is TRBJ1-4, the V gene TRBV27; D unresolved. The CDR3 loop spans 14 amino acids. Trimming took off 8 bases at V and 8 bases at J, with 18 bases between the two ends. CDR1 is MNHEY, CDR2 SMNVEV, per germline (reference sequence). The CDR3, as DNA: TGTGCCAGCGGTATCGGAGACCTTGGGGAAAAACTGTTTTTT. Translated, it gives CASGIGDLGEKLFF.

The J gene is TRBJ2-3, the V gene TRBV5-1; D ambiguous. The CDR3 covers 14 residues. CDR1 is SGHRS, CDR2 YFSETQ, per germline. Deletions cut 0 bases from V and 5 bases from J, with 10 bases between. The CDR3 region is CASSLEVSRDTQYF. CDR3 in DNA: TGCGCCAGCAGCTTGGAGGTTAGCCGAGATACGCAGTATTTT. The full variable domain, in which reference TRBV5-1 and TRBJ2-3 provide the parts outside the CDR3, is KAGVTQTPRYLIKTRGQQVTLSCSPISGHRSVSWYQQTPGQGLQFLFEYFSETQRNKGNFPGRFSGRQFSNSRSEMNVSTLELGDSALYLCASSLEVSRDTQYFGPGTRLTVL.

This rearrangement joins TRBV15 to TRBJ1-5; the D is unclear. Germline CDR1 reads LNHNV; CDR2 reads YYDKDF (reference sequence). Deletions cut 0 bases from V and 8 bases from J, with 5 bases between. The CDR3 contains 12 residues. The CDR3 nucleotides are TGTGCCACCAGCAGAGATGGTGAGCCCCAGCATTTT. Encoded protein: CATSRDGEPQHF.

The table lists this clone with a count of one. V gene TRBV19 combines with J gene TRBJ2-7; 9 bases align to TRBD2. V was clipped by 0 bases and J by 6 bases; unmatched bases: 6. This CDR3 is built from 15 residues. Germline V gene data show CDR1 as LNHDA and CDR2 as SQIVND (reference sequence). CDR3 in amino acids: CASSIDGGGAPEQYF. The DNA for the CDR3 is TGTGCCAGTAGTATAGACGGCGGGGGGGCCCCCGAGCAGTACTTC.

A few counts support this clone. The chain joins TRBV4-1 to TRBJ2-7, with 7 bases lining up with TRBD1. The CDR3 covers 13 residues. Germline CDR1 and CDR2: MGHRA and YSYEKL. V gave up 2 bases and J gave up 5 bases; unmatched junction bases: 3. CDR3 DNA: TGCGCCAGCAGCCAAAACAGGGGCCACGAGCAGTACTTC. This sequence encodes CASSQNRGHEQYF.

The V and J genes are TRBV7-2 and TRBJ2-4; TRBD1 matches at 10 bases. Germline loops: CDR1 SGHTA, CDR2 FQGNSA. This CDR3 spans 11 amino acids. V lost 9 bases to trimming and J lost 8 bases; unmatched junction nucleotides: 1. CDR3 amino acids: CARGTGDIQYF. For the CDR3, the DNA is TGTGCCAGGGGGACAGGGGACATTCAGTACTTC.

CDR3 bases: TGTGCCAGCAGTTACTATGGAGATACGCAGTATTTT. This codes for CASSYYGDTQYF. This chain joins TRBV6-5 and TRBJ2-3; no clear D. This CDR3 comprises 12 residues. The germline V gene has CDR1 MNHEY and CDR2 SVGAGI. V was clipped by 1 base and J by 5 bases, with 4 bases between them.

V gene TRBV13 combines with J gene TRBJ2-1; 13 bases align to TRBD2. Losses at the gene ends were 4 bases for V and 8 bases for J; bases not matched to a gene: 11. The CDR3 extends over 17 amino acids. Germline-derived CDR1 and CDR2 are PRHDT and FYEKMQ (reference sequence). The CDR3 is CASSSRLTSGGLDEQFF. The CDR3 DNA reads TGTGCCAGCAGCTCTAGACTGACTAGCGGGGGGCTCGATGAGCAGTTCTTC. Full variable domain (rest looked up from reference TRBV13 and TRBJ2-1): AAGVIQSPRHLIKEKRETATLKCYPIPRHDTVYWYQQGPGQDPQFLISFYEKMQSDKGSIPDRFSAQQFSDYHSELNMSSLELGDSALYFCASSSRLTSGGLDEQFFGPGTRLTVL.

The J gene is TRBJ2-5, the V gene TRBV10-3, with D possibly TRBD1 on 5 matching bases. From germline, CDR1 is ENHRY and CDR2 SYGVKD. The CDR3 has 15 residues. V shed 6 bases and J shed 1 base, with 15 bases lying between them. For the CDR3, the DNA is TGTGCCATCAGCGAGAAGGGGATTAGCCAAGAGACCCAGTACTTC. Amino acids: CAISEKGISQETQYF.

This chain uses TRBV7-9 with TRBJ2-3; 8 bases line up with TRBD2. V dropped 2 bases and J dropped 5; count of bases not matched to a gene: 6. Germline V lookup: CDR1 SEHNR, CDR2 FQNEAQ (reference sequence). This CDR3 has 15 residues. The CDR3: CASSLLAGTLDTQYF. The CDR3 nucleotides read TGTGCCAGCAGCTTATTAGCGGGGACACTAGATACGCAGTATTTT.

The chain's CDR3 is CASSHTGLGTEAFF. CDR3 in DNA: TGTGCCAGCAGCCATACAGGGTTGGGCACTGAAGCTTTCTTT. The chain combines TRBV14 with TRBJ1-1; weak D call: TRBD1 (6 bases). Trimming shortened V by 3 bases and J by 4 bases, and 12 bases separated the two germline ends. CDR1 and CDR2 (germline): SGHDN, FVKESK. CDR3 length equals 14 residues.

The chain joins TRBV5-1 to TRBJ2-5; 10 bases align to TRBD1. CDR1 SGHRS and CDR2 YFSETQ come from the germline V gene. The CDR3 consists of 15 residues. The junction had 5 bases not matched to a gene; V was cut back by 4 bases and J by 2 bases. In DNA, the CDR3 is TGCGCCAGCAGCCGGACAGGGGGGCGGCAAGAGACCCAGTACTTC. Amino acids: CASSRTGGRQETQYF.

The genes are TRBV9 and TRBJ2-3; TRBD2 matches 7 bases. Unmatched junction bases numbered 7, after V lost 0 bases and J lost 6 bases. In germline, CDR1 is SGDLS, CDR2 YYNGEE. The CDR3 sequence is 15 residues long. Written as DNA, the CDR3 is TGTGCCAGCAGCGTAGCGGGGGGAATCAAGGATACGCAGTATTTT. Translation gives CASSVAGGIKDTQYF.

The chain carries TRBV13 and TRBJ2-7; 10 bases agree with TRBD1. The CDR3 covers 14 residues. Trimming cost V 4 bases and J 5 bases; bases outside gene matches: 5. The germline CDR1 and CDR2 sequences are PRHDT and FYEKMQ (reference sequence). DNA for the CDR3: TGTGCCAGCAGCTACCCGGACAGGGGGAACGAGCAGTACTTC. Encoded protein: CASSYPDRGNEQYF.